The 19 T cell receptor beta chains reported below all come from one sample, sequenced in a study of spatial heterogeneity in lung cancer. Whole-study results and caveats: Mutation tallies in tumors tracked expanded intratumoral alpha and beta TCR counts.

The time point: sample taken at primary tumor resection. TCRdb re-derived calls from the 5' RACE reads in MiXCR, one entry per CDR3 protein. Seen here are over 5,500 distinct CDR3 sequences, 12% to 15% observed once, and the top ten hold approximately 10%. For these receptors, no antigen is known. Sample: lung tumor tissue, taken at surgery. The receptors derive from a male donor with early-stage non-small cell lung cancer.

This chain uses TRBV7-9 with TRBJ2-3; no clear D gene. This CDR3 has 14 amino acids. V was cut by 4 bases and J by 0 bases, with 8 bases left in between. Germline V gene data show CDR1 as SEHNR and CDR2 as FQNEAQ (reference sequence). The CDR3 here is CASSSTSSTDTQYF. In DNA, the CDR3 is TGTGCCAGCAGCTCCACGTCGAGCACAGATACGCAGTATTTT.

V is TRBV20-1 and J is TRBJ1-4; D possibly corresponds to TRBD1 (6 bases). Germline CDR1 reads DFQATT; CDR2 reads SNEGSKA (reference sequence). The V end was cut by 6 bases, the J end by 7 bases, with 18 bases between. The CDR3 contains 14 residues. The CDR3 sequence is CSAEGTRGGEKLFF. In DNA, the CDR3 is TGCAGTGCAGAGGGGACAAGGGGTGGTGAAAAACTGTTTTTT.

This clonotype was recorded many times. The chain couples TRBV27 to TRBJ2-5; D possibly corresponds to TRBD1 (5 bases). The CDR3 spans 15 residues. Germline CDR1 is MNHEY and CDR2 is SMNVEV (reference sequence). Trimming took off 5 bases at V and 4 bases at J, with 17 bases between the two ends. The chain's CDR3 is CASSPGHTSLETQYF. The DNA of the CDR3 is TGTGCCAGCAGTCCCGGACACACTTCTCTAGAGACCCAGTACTTC.

There are many counts of this clonotype. The chain recombines TRBV28 with TRBJ1-2; D unclear. There are 14 residues in the CDR3. Germline CDR1 and CDR2: MDHEN and SYDVKM. Trimming shortened V by 4 bases and J by 7 bases, and 16 bases separated the two germline ends. CDR3 bases: TGTGCCAGCAGTTCCGGGCCCCATCAGGTTGGCTACACCTTC. Its protein product is CASSSGPHQVGYTF.

This clonotype was seen only a few times. The chain couples TRBV29-1 to TRBJ2-3, with D unresolved. The CDR3 is 12 amino acids. The V end was cut by 7 bases, the J end by 0 bases, with 8 bases between. CDR1 and CDR2 (germline): SQVTM, ANQGSEA. CDR3: CSGARSTDTQYF. The DNA of the CDR3 is TGCAGCGGAGCCCGGAGCACAGATACGCAGTATTTT.

This clonotype was detected many times. The CDR3: CASSSGPLRGEVYEQYF. CDR3 in DNA: TGCGCCAGCAGCTCGGGGCCCCTCCGGGGGGAGGTCTACGAGCAGTACTTC. V usage is TRBV10-2 and J usage is TRBJ2-7, with 7 bases that match TRBD2. The V gene end was trimmed by 6 bases and the J gene end by 3 bases; junction bases not matched to a gene: 17. Germline CDR1 is WSHSY and CDR2 is SAAADI. The CDR3 runs to 17 residues.

The J gene is TRBJ1-3, the V gene TRBV9; D remains unclear. CDR1 and CDR2 (germline): SGDLS, YYNGEE. Between the trimmed V and J ends, which lost 0 bases and 0 bases, there was a span of 7 bases. The CDR3 is made up of 15 amino acids. The CDR3 loop reads CASSVGGLSGNTIYF. The CDR3 DNA reads as TGTGCCAGCAGCGTAGGAGGACTCTCTGGAAACACCATATATTTT.

By share, this clonotype counts as medium-sized. This CDR3 reads CASSQWQGGKNIQYF. CDR3 in DNA: TGTGCCAGCAGCCAATGGCAGGGAGGCAAAAACATTCAGTACTTC. The chain couples TRBV4-2 to TRBJ2-4; D is perhaps TRBD2 (6 bases). V lost 2 bases and J lost 3, with 11 bases in between. The germline V gene encodes CDR1 LGHNA and CDR2 YNFKEQ. The CDR3 consists of 15 residues.

This clonotype has a count of ten or more. The V and J genes are TRBV2 and TRBJ2-2; D is possibly TRBD1 (6 bases). The CDR3 is made up of 14 amino acids. Germline CDR1 is SNHLY and CDR2 is FYNNEI. The V gene lost 5 bases and the J gene lost 1 base, with 8 bases spanning the gap. The chain's CDR3 is CASSFRGNTGELFF. In nucleotides, the CDR3 is TGTGCCAGCAGTTTCAGGGGGAACACCGGGGAGCTGTTTTTT.

The chain is built from TRBV7-2 and TRBJ2-5; TRBD1 matches 7 bases. This CDR3 is built from 14 residues. Germline V gene sequence: CDR1 SGHTA, CDR2 FQGNSA. V gave up 3 bases and J gave up 5 bases; unmatched junction bases: 6. The CDR3 is CASSFKGAFETQYF. DNA for the CDR3: TGTGCCAGCAGCTTTAAGGGGGCGTTTGAGACCCAGTACTTC.

Relative to its sample, this clonotype is medium-sized. The chain joins TRBV28 to TRBJ2-1, with unresolved D. The germline CDR1 and CDR2 sequences are MDHEN and SYDVKM. The CDR3 length is 14 residues. V was shortened by 6 bases and J by 3 bases, with 12 bases between the two germline ends. The CDR3 sequence is CASRTTQIYNEQFF. The CDR3 DNA is TGTGCCAGCAGGACGACACAGATCTACAATGAGCAGTTCTTC.

This clonotype is judged medium-sized. V is TRBV3-1 and J is TRBJ2-1; 15 bases are a match to TRBD2. The CDR3 totals 17 residues. V was pared by 1 base and J by 2 bases, with 0 bases of the junction left unmatched. Germline CDR1 LGHDT, CDR2 YNNKEL (reference sequence). For the CDR3, the DNA is TGTGCCAGCAGCCAAGGGACTAGCGGGAGGGCCTACAATGAGCAGTTCTTC. Translation: CASSQGTSGRAYNEQFF.

This clonotype was seen ten or more times. The chain uses TRBV7-9 and TRBJ2-1; 12 bases match TRBD2. The CDR3 totals 15 residues. Germline V gene sequence: CDR1 SEHNR, CDR2 FQNEAQ (reference sequence). Trimming removed 6 bases from V and 0 bases from J; junction bases left unmatched: 0. Here the CDR3 reads CASRTSGSSYNEQFF. Written as DNA, the CDR3 is TGTGCCAGCAGGACTAGCGGGAGCTCCTACAATGAGCAGTTCTTC.

This clonotype was observed many times. The CDR3 loop reads CAIRSDRPPLYEQYF. In nucleotides, the CDR3 is TGTGCCATCAGATCGGACAGGCCGCCCCTCTACGAGCAGTACTTC. The chain recombines TRBV10-3 with TRBJ2-7, with 7 bases fitting TRBD1. The trim removed 6 bases at V and 3 bases at J, leaving 11 bases unmatched. CDR1 and CDR2 from the germline V gene are ENHRY and SYGVKD. This CDR3 comprises 15 residues.

This clonotype was recorded at least ten times. The V call is TRBV28, the J call TRBJ2-1; possible D gene TRBD2, 6 bases. The CDR3 runs to 15 residues. Between the trimmed V and J ends, which lost 10 bases and 0 bases, there was a span of 16 bases. Germline V gives CDR1 MDHEN, CDR2 SYDVKM. The chain's CDR3 is CATMVGGSSYNEQFF. The DNA for the CDR3 is TGTGCCACCATGGTCGGGGGTAGCTCCTACAATGAGCAGTTCTTC.

By sample fraction, this clonotype is medium-sized. The chain carries TRBV24-1 and TRBJ1-1; maybe TRBD1 (6 bases). V lost 9 bases and J lost 4, with 14 bases in between. The CDR3 spans 13 residues. From germline, CDR1 is KGHDR and CDR2 SFDVKD. The CDR3 reads CATEGGSRTEAFF. The CDR3 DNA reads as TGTGCCACCGAGGGGGGCTCCCGCACTGAAGCTTTCTTT.

By sample fraction, this clonotype is medium-sized. This chain uses TRBV29-1 with TRBJ2-7, with D perhaps TRBD2 (6 bases). The CDR3 extends over 12 amino acids. The germline V gene encodes CDR1 SQVTM and CDR2 ANQGSEA. Trimming shortened V by 3 bases and J by 6 bases, and 12 bases separated the two germline ends. CDR3 DNA: TGCAGCGTTGAGGAGGGGACGGGCGAGCAGTACTTC. It is translated as CSVEEGTGEQYF.

Within the sample, this clonotype is medium-sized. The chain is built from TRBV21-1 and TRBJ1-1. TRBV21-1 has pseudogene status. The CDR3 extends over 15 amino acids. The CDR3 DNA reads TGTGCCAGCACCACCCTGGAGACTACTAACACTGAAGCTTTCTTT. As protein: CASTTLETTNTEAFF.

The genes are TRBV5-1 and TRBJ2-3; no clear D gene. The V end was cut by 1 base, the J end by 2 bases, with 5 bases between. Per germline, CDR1 SGHRS and CDR2 YFSETQ. The CDR3 spans 13 residues. The CDR3 here is CASSLTVTDTQYF. CDR3 bases: TGCGCCAGCAGCTTGACAGTCACAGATACGCAGTATTTT.